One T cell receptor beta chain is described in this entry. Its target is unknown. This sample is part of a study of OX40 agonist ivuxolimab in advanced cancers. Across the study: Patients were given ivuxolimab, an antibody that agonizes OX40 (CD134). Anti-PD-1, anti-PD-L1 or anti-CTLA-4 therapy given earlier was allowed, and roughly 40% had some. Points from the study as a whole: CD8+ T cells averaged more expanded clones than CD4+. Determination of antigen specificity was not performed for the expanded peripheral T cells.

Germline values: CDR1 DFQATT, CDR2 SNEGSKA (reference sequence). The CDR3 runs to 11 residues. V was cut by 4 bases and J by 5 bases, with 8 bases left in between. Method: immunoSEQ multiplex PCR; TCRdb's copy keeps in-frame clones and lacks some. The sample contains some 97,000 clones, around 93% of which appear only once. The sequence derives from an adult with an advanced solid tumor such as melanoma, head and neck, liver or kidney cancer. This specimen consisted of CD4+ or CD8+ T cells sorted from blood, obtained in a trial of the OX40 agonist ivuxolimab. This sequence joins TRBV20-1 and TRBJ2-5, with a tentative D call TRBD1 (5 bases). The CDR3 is CSAKGQETQYF. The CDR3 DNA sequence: TGCAGTGCTAAGGGGCAGGAGACCCAGTACTTC.